This TCR beta chain originates from a study of T-cell reconstitution after alpha-beta-depleted transplantation in children. The authors prepared the TCRbeta library with unique molecular identifiers. TCRdb re-called the PCR reads through MiXCR, storing one row per CDR3 protein. The table has over 150,000 distinct CDR3 sequences, 11% seen once. Study-level points and caveats: It was surviving recipient T cells and thymic progenitors that gave some patients high TCRbeta diversity at day 60. T cells produced anew were the main source of T-cell counts and diversity one year after transplant. Expanded graft clones numbering several hundred reportedly gave rise to alpha-beta T cells about two months after transplant.

This clonotype was picked up many times. Antigen: not known. Trimming cost V 2 bases and J 0 bases; bases outside gene matches: 2. There are 16 residues in the CDR3. CDR1 and CDR2 from the germline V gene are MNHEY and SMNVEV (reference sequence). This clonotype was sampled from a boy aged 2 to 9 with acute myeloid leukemia, due to receive a stem cell transplant. Sequences were derived from PBMCs, sampled before TCRalphabeta/CD19-depleted stem cell transplant. The V gene is TRBV27, the J gene TRBJ2-2; 8 bases are a match to TRBD1. CDR3 DNA: TGTGCCAGCAGTTTACAGGGGGCGCCGAACACCGGGGAGCTGTTTTTT. It specifies CASSLQGAPNTGELFF.